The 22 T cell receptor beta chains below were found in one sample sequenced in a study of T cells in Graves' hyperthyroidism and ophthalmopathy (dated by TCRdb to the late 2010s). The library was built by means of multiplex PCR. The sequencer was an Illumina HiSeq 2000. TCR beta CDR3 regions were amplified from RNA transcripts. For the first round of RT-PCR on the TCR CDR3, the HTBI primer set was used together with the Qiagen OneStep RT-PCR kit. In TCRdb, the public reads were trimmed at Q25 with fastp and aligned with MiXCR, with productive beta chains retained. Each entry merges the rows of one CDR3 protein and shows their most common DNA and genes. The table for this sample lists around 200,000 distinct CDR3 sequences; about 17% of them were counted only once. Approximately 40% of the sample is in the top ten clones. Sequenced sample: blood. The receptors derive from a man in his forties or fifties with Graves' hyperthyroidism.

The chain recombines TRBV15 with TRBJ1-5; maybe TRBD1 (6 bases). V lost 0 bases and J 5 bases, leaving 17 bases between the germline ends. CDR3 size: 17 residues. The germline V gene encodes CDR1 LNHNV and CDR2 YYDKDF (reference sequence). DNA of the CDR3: TGTGCCACCAGCAGAGATCTGATGGCGGCAGGGGATCAGCCCCAGCATTTT. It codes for CATSRDLMAAGDQPQHF.

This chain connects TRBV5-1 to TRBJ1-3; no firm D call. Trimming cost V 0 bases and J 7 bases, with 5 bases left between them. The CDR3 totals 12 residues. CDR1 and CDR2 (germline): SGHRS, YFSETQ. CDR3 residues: CASSLEGNTIYF. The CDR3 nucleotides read TGCGCCAGCAGCTTGGAAGGGAACACCATATATTTT.

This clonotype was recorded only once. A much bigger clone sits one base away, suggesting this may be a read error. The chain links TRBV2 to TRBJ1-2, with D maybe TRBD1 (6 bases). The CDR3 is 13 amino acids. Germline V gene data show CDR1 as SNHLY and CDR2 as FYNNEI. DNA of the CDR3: TGTGCCATCAGTGCCGACAGGAACTATGGCTACACCTTC. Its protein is CAISADRNYGYTF.

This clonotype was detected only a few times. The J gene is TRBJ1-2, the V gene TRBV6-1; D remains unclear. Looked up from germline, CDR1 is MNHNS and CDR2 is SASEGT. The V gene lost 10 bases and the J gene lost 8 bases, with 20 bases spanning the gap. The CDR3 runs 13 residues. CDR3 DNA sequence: TGTGCCACCAGATTCAACCAGGCTATGGGCTACACCTTC. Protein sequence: CATRFNQAMGYTF.

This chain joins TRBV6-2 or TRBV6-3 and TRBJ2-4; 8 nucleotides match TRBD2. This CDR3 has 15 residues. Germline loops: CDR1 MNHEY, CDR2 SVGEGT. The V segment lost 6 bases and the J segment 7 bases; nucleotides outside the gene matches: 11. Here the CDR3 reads CASSKFTGTRNIQYF. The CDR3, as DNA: TGTGCCAGCAGCAAATTCACCGGGACTAGGAACATTCAGTACTTC.

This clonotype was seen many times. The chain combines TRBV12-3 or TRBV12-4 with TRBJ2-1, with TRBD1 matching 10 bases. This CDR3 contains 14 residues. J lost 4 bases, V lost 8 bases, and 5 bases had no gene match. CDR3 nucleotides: TGTGCCAGCTCGCGGGACAGGGGATACAATGAGCAGTTCTTC. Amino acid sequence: CASSRDRGYNEQFF.

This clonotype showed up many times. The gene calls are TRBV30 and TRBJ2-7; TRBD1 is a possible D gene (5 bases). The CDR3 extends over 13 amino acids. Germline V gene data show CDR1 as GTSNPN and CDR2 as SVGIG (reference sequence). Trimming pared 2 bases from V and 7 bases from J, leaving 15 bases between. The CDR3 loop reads CAWSRGMSEEQYF. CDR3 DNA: TGTGCCTGGAGTAGGGGCATGAGTGAAGAGCAGTACTTC.

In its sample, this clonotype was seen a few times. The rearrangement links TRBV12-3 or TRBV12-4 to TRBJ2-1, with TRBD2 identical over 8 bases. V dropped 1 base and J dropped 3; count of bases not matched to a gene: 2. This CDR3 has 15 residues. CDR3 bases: TGTGCCAGCAGTTTAGGACTAGCGAGCTACAATGAGCAGTTCTTC. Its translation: CASSLGLASYNEQFF.

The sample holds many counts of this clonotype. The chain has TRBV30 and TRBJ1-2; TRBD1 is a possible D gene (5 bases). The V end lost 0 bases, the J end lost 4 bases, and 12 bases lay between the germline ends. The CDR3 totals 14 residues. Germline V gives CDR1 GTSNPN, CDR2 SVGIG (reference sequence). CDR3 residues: CAWSVGKGPYGYTF. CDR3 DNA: TGTGCCTGGAGTGTGGGGAAGGGGCCCTATGGCTACACCTTC.

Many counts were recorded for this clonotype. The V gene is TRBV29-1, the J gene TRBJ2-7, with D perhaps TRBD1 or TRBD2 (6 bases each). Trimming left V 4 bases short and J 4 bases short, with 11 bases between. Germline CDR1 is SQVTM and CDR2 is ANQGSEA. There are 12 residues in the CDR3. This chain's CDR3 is CSVGGATYEQYF. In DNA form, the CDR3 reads TGCAGCGTTGGGGGGGCGACATACGAGCAGTACTTC.

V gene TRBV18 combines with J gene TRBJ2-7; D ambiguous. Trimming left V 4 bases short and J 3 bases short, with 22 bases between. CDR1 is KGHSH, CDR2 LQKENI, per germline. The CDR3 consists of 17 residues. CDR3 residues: CASSQMSPAAGFYEQYF. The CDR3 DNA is TGTGCCAGCTCACAAATGTCCCCCGCAGCAGGATTCTACGAGCAGTACTTC. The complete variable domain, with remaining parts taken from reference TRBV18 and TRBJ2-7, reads NAGVMQNPRHLVRRRGQEARLRCSPMKGHSHVYWYRQLPEEGLKFMVYLQKENIIDESGMPKERFSAEFPKEGPSILRIQQVVRGDSAAYFCASSQMSPAAGFYEQYFGPGTRLTVT.

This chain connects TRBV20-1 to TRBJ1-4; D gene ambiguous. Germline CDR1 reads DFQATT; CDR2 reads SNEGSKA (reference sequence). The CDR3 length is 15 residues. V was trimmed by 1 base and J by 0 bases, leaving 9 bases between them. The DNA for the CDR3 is TGCAGTGCTAGAGGGCAGCTTGCAACTAATGAAAAACTGTTTTTT. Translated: CSARGQLATNEKLFF.

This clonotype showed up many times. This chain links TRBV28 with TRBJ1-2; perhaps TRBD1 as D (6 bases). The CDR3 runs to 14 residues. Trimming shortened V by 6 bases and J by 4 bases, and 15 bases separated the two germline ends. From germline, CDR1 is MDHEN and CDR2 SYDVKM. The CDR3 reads CASSLPGVGYGYTF. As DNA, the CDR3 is TGTGCCAGCAGCTTACCAGGGGTTGGCTATGGCTACACCTTC.

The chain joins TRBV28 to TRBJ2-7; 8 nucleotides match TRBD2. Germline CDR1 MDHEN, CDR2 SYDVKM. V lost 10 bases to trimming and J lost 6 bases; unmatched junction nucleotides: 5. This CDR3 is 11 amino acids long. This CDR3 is CATRAGGEQYF. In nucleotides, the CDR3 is TGTGCCACCAGGGCGGGAGGCGAGCAGTACTTC. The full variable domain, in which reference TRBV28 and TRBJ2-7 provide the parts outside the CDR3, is DVKVTQSSRYLVKRTGEKVFLECVQDMDHENMFWYRQDPGLGLRLIYFSYDVKMKEKGDIPEGYSVSREKKERFSLILESASTNQTSMYLCATRAGGEQYFGPGTRLTVT.

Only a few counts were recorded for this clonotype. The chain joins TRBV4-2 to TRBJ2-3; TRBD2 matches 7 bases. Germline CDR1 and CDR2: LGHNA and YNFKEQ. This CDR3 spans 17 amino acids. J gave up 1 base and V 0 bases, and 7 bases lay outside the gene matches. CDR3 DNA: TGTGCCAGCAGCCAAGAAGTTGGGGACTACGGCACAGATACGCAGTATTTT. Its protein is CASSQEVGDYGTDTQYF.

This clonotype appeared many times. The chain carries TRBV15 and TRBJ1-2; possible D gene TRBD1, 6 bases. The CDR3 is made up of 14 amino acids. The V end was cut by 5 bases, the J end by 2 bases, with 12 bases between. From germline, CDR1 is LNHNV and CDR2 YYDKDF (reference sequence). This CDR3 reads CATSREGGNYGYTF. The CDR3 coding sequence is TGTGCCACCAGCCGCGAGGGGGGCAACTATGGCTACACCTTC. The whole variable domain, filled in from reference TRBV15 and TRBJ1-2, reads DAMVIQNPRYQVTQFGKPVTLSCSQTLNHNVMYWYQQKSSQAPKLLFHYYDKDFNNEADTPDNFQSRRPNTSFCFLDIRSPGLGDTAMYLCATSREGGNYGYTFGSGTRLTVV.

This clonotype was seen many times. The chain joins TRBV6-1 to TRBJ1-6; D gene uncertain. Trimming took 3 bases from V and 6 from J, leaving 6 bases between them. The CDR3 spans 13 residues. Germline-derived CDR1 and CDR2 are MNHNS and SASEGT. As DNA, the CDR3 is TGTGCCAGCAGTGACTTCTTTAATTCACCCCTCCACTTT. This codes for CASSDFFNSPLHF.

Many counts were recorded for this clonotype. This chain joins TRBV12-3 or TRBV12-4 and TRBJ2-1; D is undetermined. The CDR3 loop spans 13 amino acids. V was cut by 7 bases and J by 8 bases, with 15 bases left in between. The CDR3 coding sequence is TGTGCCAGCACCGGCGATGAGGTAGATGAGCAGTTCTTC. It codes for CASTGDEVDEQFF.

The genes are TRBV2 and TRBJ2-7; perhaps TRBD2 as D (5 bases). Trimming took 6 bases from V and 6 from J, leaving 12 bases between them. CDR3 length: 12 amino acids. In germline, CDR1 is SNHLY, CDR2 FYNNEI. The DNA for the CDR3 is TGTGCCAGCAGCGATCCGGGGAGCGAGCAGTACTTC. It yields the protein CASSDPGSEQYF.

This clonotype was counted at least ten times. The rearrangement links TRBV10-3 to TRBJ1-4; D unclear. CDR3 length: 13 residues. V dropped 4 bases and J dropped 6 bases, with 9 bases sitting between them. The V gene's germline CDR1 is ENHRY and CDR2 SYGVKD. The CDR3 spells CAISVNRDEKLFF. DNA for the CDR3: TGTGCCATCAGTGTTAACAGAGATGAAAAACTGTTTTTT.

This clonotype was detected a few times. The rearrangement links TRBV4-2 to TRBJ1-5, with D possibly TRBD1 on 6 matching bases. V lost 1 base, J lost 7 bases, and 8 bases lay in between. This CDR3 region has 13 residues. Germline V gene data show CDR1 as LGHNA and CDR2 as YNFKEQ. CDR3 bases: TGTGCCAGCAGCCAAGGGAGGGGGCAGCCCCAGCATTTT. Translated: CASSQGRGQPQHF.

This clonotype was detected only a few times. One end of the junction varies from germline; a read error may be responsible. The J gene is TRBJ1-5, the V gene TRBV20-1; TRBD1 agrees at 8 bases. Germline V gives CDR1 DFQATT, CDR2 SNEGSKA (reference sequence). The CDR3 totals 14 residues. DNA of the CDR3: TGCAGTGCTCGATTCTCAGGGGGCGGGCAGCTCCAGCATTTT. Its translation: CSARFSGGGQLQHF.